This T cell receptor beta chain was obtained from a study of blood T cell repertoires in COVID-19. Turning to the study itself: The study drew acute and convalescent COVID-19 samples from the United States, Italy and Spain. Nucleic acid was either cDNA or gDNA, and it came from T cells, B-cell-depleted T cells, or PBMCs.

In the original processing: Amplifying reference gene primers gave estimates of nucleated cell counts. The repertoire was sequenced with immunoSEQ multiplex PCR; TCRdb's copy has only in-frame clones and lacks some. D and trimming were read from the DNA, whereas the V and J calls and clone size are those reported in that table. The sample includes about 270,000 clones, 80% to 90% of them seen just once. V was cut by 7 bases and J by 0 bases, with 9 bases left in between. CDR1 is LNHDA and CDR2 is SQIVND in the germline V gene (reference sequence). CDR3 length: 13 amino acids. This clone has only a few counts.

Material: peripheral blood. The V and J genes are TRBV19 and TRBJ1-2, with a tentative D call TRBD1 (6 bases). This TCR derives from a woman between 70 and 85 years old with COVID-19, enrolled during active disease. For the CDR3, the DNA is TGTGCCAGTAATCAGGGGACTAACTATGGCTACACCTTC. Translating it yields CASNQGTNYGYTF.